The 21 T cell receptor beta chains given below trace back to one sample, sequenced in a study of read filtering for tumor transcriptome and immune sequencing. From approximately 430 ng of RNA, a library with molecular barcoded alpha/delta and beta/gamma adaptors was made. From the reads, TCRdb called clonotypes with MiXCR, one entry per CDR3 protein. The top ten clones hold approximately 10% of a sample with 60,000 or so distinct CDR3 sequences, roughly a fifth of them seen once. Sequenced material: a population of CD138-negative cells sorted from bone marrow. The receptors come from a donor aged 40 or older with multiple myeloma.

This clonotype was counted at least ten times. The chain has TRBV4-1 and TRBJ1-1; 7 nucleotides agree with TRBD1. The V gene's germline CDR1 is MGHRA and CDR2 YSYEKL. V lost 5 bases and J lost 1; bases outside the gene matches: 13. The CDR3 extends over 17 amino acids. For the CDR3, the DNA is TGCGCCAGCAGCGCTAGGGGGGACAGATCGTGGAACACTGAAGCTTTCTTT. As protein: CASSARGDRSWNTEAFF.

This clonotype was seen ten or more times. This may be a read error, as it is one base from a much larger clone. The CDR3 bases are TGTGCCAGCAGTGAAGCGAGGGACAGTTACAATGAGCGGTTCTTC. Translating gives CASSEARDSYNERFF. J is TRBJ2-1 and V is TRBV2; 7 nucleotides match TRBD1. The germline gives CDR1 SNHLY, CDR2 FYNNEI. There are 15 residues in the CDR3.

There are many counts of this clonotype. The rearrangement links TRBV3-1 to TRBJ2-3, with D uncertain. Germline V gives CDR1 LGHDT, CDR2 YNNKEL (reference sequence). V lost 0 bases and J 0 bases, leaving 10 bases between the germline ends. This CDR3 is built from 16 residues. The CDR3 region is CASSQDGPPSTDTQYF. The CDR3 coding sequence is TGTGCCAGCAGCCAAGATGGGCCCCCTAGCACAGATACGCAGTATTTT.

Points on this clonotype: This may arise from a read error, as a much more abundant clone is one base away. This chain uses TRBV28 with TRBJ2-2, with D perhaps TRBD1 or TRBD2 (5 bases each). This CDR3 comprises 16 residues. Germline CDR1 and CDR2: MDHEN and SYDVKM. CDR3 sequence: CASSTPGRANTGELSF. In nucleotides, the CDR3 is TGTGCCAGCAGTACCCCCGGCAGGGCGAACACCGGGGAGCTGTCTTTT.

Points on this clonotype: A far larger clone differs by one base, so this is likely a read error. The genes are TRBV11-2 and TRBJ2-1, with a weak D call TRBD2 (6 bases). The CDR3 has 16 residues. The germline CDR1 and CDR2 sequences are SGHAT and FQNNGV. The DNA of the CDR3 is TGTGCCAGCGGCTTAGATGCTAGCGCCCACCCCCAAGAGCAGTTCTTC. Translating gives CASGLDASAHPQEQFF.

This clonotype was found a few times. The genes are TRBV9 and TRBJ2-3; D may be TRBD1 or TRBD2 (5 bases each). The CDR3 runs 15 residues. Germline CDR1 reads SGDLS; CDR2 reads YYNGEE. V lost 4 bases and J lost 2, with 14 bases in between. The CDR3, as DNA: TGTGCCAGCAGCCTCGGGGCTGTCTACACAGATACGCAGTATTTT. Translation: CASSLGAVYTDTQYF.

This sequence joins TRBV29-1 and TRBJ2-5; the D is unclear. V was clipped by 7 bases and J by 4 bases, with 13 bases between them. The CDR3 sequence is 12 residues long. From germline, CDR1 is SQVTM and CDR2 ANQGSEA. CDR3 in amino acids: CSADGSGETQYF. The CDR3 DNA reads TGCAGCGCTGACGGGTCGGGAGAGACCCAGTACTTC.

A note on this clonotype: A much more abundant neighbour one base away suggests this may be a read error. The CDR3 nucleotides are TGTGCCAGCAGCCGAACCTCGGGGTGGAATTCACCCCTCCACTTT. Translating it yields CASSRTSGWNSPLHF. The J gene is TRBJ1-6, the V gene TRBV28; unclear D gene. The V gene's germline CDR1 is MDHEN and CDR2 SYDVKM. V gave up 6 bases and J gave up 7 bases, with 16 bases separating them. The CDR3 spans 15 residues.

In this sample, this clonotype turned up many times. This chain connects TRBV14 to TRBJ1-1, with D possibly matching TRBD1 (6 bases). The CDR3 extends over 13 amino acids. The V end lost 6 bases, the J end lost 5 bases, and 13 bases lay between the germline ends. The germline V gene encodes CDR1 SGHDN and CDR2 FVKESK. Here the CDR3 DNA reads TGTGCCAGCAGTCCGTGGGGGGCAACTGAAGCTTTCTTT. This codes for CASSPWGATEAFF.

A note on this clonotype: This may stem from a read error, because a much larger clone lies one nucleotide away. This sequence joins TRBV29-1 and TRBJ1-1, with D hard to call. CDR3 size: 12 residues. The germline gives CDR1 SQVTM, CDR2 ANQGSEA. The CDR3 spells CIVEASGNEAFF. CDR3 DNA sequence: TGCATCGTTGAAGCTTCGGGGAATGAAGCTTTCTTT.

This clonotype was picked up a small number of times. The junction departs from germline at one end; a sequencing error may be responsible. CDR3 in amino acids: CATSRLRPGQSIDTQYF. Written as DNA, the CDR3 is TGTGCCACCAGCAGACTCCGTCCGGGACAAAGCATAGATACGCAGTATTTT. The chain links TRBV15 to TRBJ2-3, with D possibly being TRBD1 (6 bases). The CDR3 runs 17 residues. Germline loops: CDR1 LNHNV, CDR2 YYDKDF (reference sequence).

This clonotype was counted between two and nine times. A read error may be the cause here, since a much bigger clone is one base away. The chain employs TRBV20-1 and TRBJ2-1; 7 bases line up with TRBD2. The CDR3 is 16 residues long. Germline V gene sequence: CDR1 DFQATT, CDR2 SNEGSKA (reference sequence). The CDR3 is CSARAANLAVYSEQFF. CDR3 sequence (DNA): TGCAGTGCTAGAGCCGCGAACCTAGCGGTCTACAGTGAGCAGTTCTTC.

This clonotype appeared a few times. Germline is not matched at one junction end, which may reflect a read error. The chain couples TRBV5-1 to TRBJ2-2, with D perhaps matching TRBD2 (5 bases). The length of the CDR3 is 11 residues. CDR1 SGHRS and CDR2 YFSETQ come from the germline V gene. CDR3 sequence (DNA): TGCGCCAGCAGCTTCGCCGGGGAGCTGTCTTTT. Translation: CASSFAGELSF. The whole variable domain, filled in from reference TRBV5-1 and TRBJ2-2, reads KAGVTQTPRYLIKTRGQQVTLSCSPISGHRSVSWYQQTPGQGLQFLFEYFSETQRNKGNFPGRFSGRQFSNSRSEMNVSTLELGDSALYLCASSFAGELSFGEGSRLTVL.

This clonotype came up many times. The CDR3 loop is CASSPLDWTTDTQYF. CDR3 sequence (DNA): TGCGCCAGCAGCCCACTCGACTGGACCACAGATACGCAGTATTTT. The chain combines TRBV5-1 with TRBJ2-3; D not certain. CDR1 and CDR2 from the germline V gene are SGHRS and YFSETQ. The CDR3 extends over 15 amino acids. Trimming left V 4 bases short and J 2 bases short, with 14 bases between.

This clonotype was seen only once. This may be a read error, as it is one base from a much larger clone. CDR3 DNA: TGTGCCACCAGCCTACATAGCACTAAAGCTTTCTTT. Translating it yields CATSLHSTKAFF. V usage is TRBV15 and J usage is TRBJ1-1; the D is unclear. The CDR3 has 12 amino acids. Germline CDR1 and CDR2: LNHNV and YYDKDF (reference sequence).

This clonotype was seen only a few times. As DNA, the CDR3 is TGTGCCACCAGCAGGAGCAGCGGGAGACGCCTCACTAGCACAGATACGCAGTATTTT. Residues: CATSRSSGRRLTSTDTQYF. This rearrangement joins TRBV15 to TRBJ2-3, with 8 bases that match TRBD2. This CDR3 comprises 19 residues. CDR1 and CDR2 (germline): LNHNV, YYDKDF (reference sequence). Trimming at V came to 3 bases and at J to 0 bases, leaving 14 bases not matched to a gene.

This clonotype was counted at least ten times. This chain links TRBV6-5 with TRBJ1-5, with D possibly TRBD1 on 5 matching bases. The ends were cut back, 7 bases at V and 5 bases at J, with 9 bases in the middle. Germline lookup yields CDR1 MNHEY and CDR2 SVGAGI. CDR3 length: 12 amino acids. CDR3 loop: CASNRPYQPQHF. CDR3 coding DNA: TGTGCCAGCAACAGGCCCTATCAGCCCCAGCATTTT.

There are a few counts of this clonotype. The chain employs TRBV23-1 and TRBJ1-2, with 8 bases aligning to TRBD1. TRBV23-1 falls under the ORF class, with uncertain function. The ends lost 3 bases at V and 3 bases at J; junction bases unmatched: 12. There are 17 residues in the CDR3. DNA for the CDR3: TGCGCCAGCAGTCACCCCCGCCAGGGGGCGTGGGACTATGGCTACACCTTC. Residues: CASSHPRQGAWDYGYTF.

By share of the sample, this clonotype is medium-sized. CDR3 loop: CASSVLRGLLYNEQFF. CDR3 coding DNA: TGTGCCAGCAGCGTCCTCCGGGGGCTACTCTACAATGAGCAGTTCTTC. The chain employs TRBV7-9 and TRBJ2-1; either TRBD1 or TRBD2 may supply D (6 bases each). Germline V CDR1 and CDR2: SEHNR, FQNEAQ (reference sequence). V shed 5 bases and J shed 3 bases, with 17 bases lying between them. This CDR3 has 16 residues.

This clonotype was found a few times. The chain carries TRBV15 and TRBJ2-7, with a possible D match to TRBD1 (5 bases). V was pared by 5 bases and J by 0 bases, with 11 bases between. CDR3 size: 14 residues. The germline CDR1 and CDR2 sequences are LNHNV and YYDKDF (reference sequence). The CDR3 DNA sequence: TGTGCCACCAGCGTACAAGGGGACTCCTACGAGCAGTACTTC. It codes for CATSVQGDSYEQYF.

This clonotype was recorded many times. The chain joins TRBV30 to TRBJ2-3; D gene unclear. This CDR3 region has 15 residues. Germline assignment: CDR1 GTSNPN and CDR2 SVGIG (reference sequence). V gave up 1 base and J gave up 2 bases, with 13 bases separating them. The CDR3 sequence is CAWSGILGFTDTQYF. Here the CDR3 DNA reads TGTGCCTGGAGTGGAATCCTAGGATTCACAGATACGCAGTATTTT.